This TCR beta chain emerged from a study of blood T cell repertoires in COVID-19. Study information: Sites across the United States, Italy and Spain contributed samples from acute and convalescent COVID-19.

Generated by immunoSEQ multiplex PCR, the TCRdb table keeps only in-frame clones and is missing some. This sample has about 160,000 clones, with about 85% found just once. The sample holds a few counts of this clone. Specimen: peripheral blood. The sequence derives from a man in his forties or fifties with acute or convalescent COVID-19.

The CDR3 DNA sequence: TGTGCCAGCAGCCCCGCATCTAAGGGGTACACTGAAGCTTTCTTT. Translation gives CASSPASKGYTEAFF. This chain uses TRBV28 with TRBJ1-1, with a weak D call TRBD1 (5 bases). Germline V gene lookup returns CDR1 MDHEN and CDR2 SYDVKM. Trimming cost V 6 bases and J 3 bases, with 17 bases left between them. The CDR3 extends over 15 amino acids.